Below, one T cell receptor beta chain is given with its context. Germline V gene sequence: CDR1 KGHDR, CDR2 SFDVKD. CDR3 length: 14 residues. Trimming stripped 4 bases from V and 5 bases from J, with 10 bases between. The Seattle patients, enrolled during active infection, were followed longitudinally. These data are taken from a study of blood T cell repertoires in COVID-19. For the study at large: Samples taken during acute and convalescent COVID-19 were collected in the United States, Italy and Spain. The analysed material was cDNA or gDNA that came from T cells, B-cell-depleted T cells, or PBMCs.

Original processing methods: How many nucleated cells were present was estimated from reference gene primer amplification. Generated by immunoSEQ multiplex PCR, the TCRdb table keeps only in-frame clones and is missing some. D and trimming were read from the DNA, whereas the V and J calls and clone size are those reported in that table. In the table there are approximately 350,000 clones, about nine tenths of which are singletons. The gene calls are TRBV24-1 and TRBJ2-2; D is uncertain. This clonotype was obtained from a woman aged 45-59 years with COVID-19, enrolled during active disease. Material for sequencing was peripheral blood. The CDR3 region is CATSDTRRTGELFF. CDR3 DNA: TGTGCCACCAGTGACACCCGGCGGACCGGGGAGCTGTTTTTT.